This is a list of T cell receptor beta chains from one sample in a study of Tregs in tolerant kidney transplant recipients. Some clones are missing from TCRdb's copy, which holds only in-frame ones; the method was immunoSEQ multiplex PCR. Found here are about 46,000 clones, less than 95% of them singletons; the top ten hold about 0.7%. The sample was Tregs from blood. The receptors come from a human donor in good health. CDR3s include the opening cysteine and the closing phenylalanine or tryptophan. The D gene is left open where the match is weak. The size of a clone is reported for some rows only, either as once, few or many, or as a class for expanded clones.

v_gene	d_gene	j_gene	abundance	CDR3nt	CDR3aa
TRBV5-1	-	TRBJ1-4	-	TGCGCCAGCAGCTTGGACCCAAATAATGAAAAACTGTTTTTT	CASSLDPNNEKLFF
TRBV6-1	-	TRBJ2-5	-	TGTGCCAGCAAGGGCACAGGGAGGGAGACCCAGTACTTC	CASKGTGRETQYF
TRBV19	TRBD1	TRBJ1-4	-	TGTGCCAGTAGTCCCTTCACAGGGGGGCCGAGGGAAAAACTGTTTTTT	CASSPFTGGPREKLFF
TRBV7-6	TRBD2	TRBJ2-5	-	TGTGCCAGCAGCGTCCGACTAGCGGGTGGTGGCGAGACCCAGTACTTC	CASSVRLAGGGETQYF
TRBV11-2	-	TRBJ2-7	few	TGTGCCAGCAGCCTAGGGTGGGCCCCCTACGAGCAGTACTTC	CASSLGWAPYEQYF
TRBV5-6	-	TRBJ2-7	-	TGTGCCAGCAGCCCATCCCCGACGGTGACCTACGAGCAGTACTTC	CASSPSPTVTYEQYF
TRBV5-1	-	TRBJ2-6	-	TGCGCCAGCAGCTTGGACGCGAGGAATGGGGCCAACGTCCTGACTTTC	CASSLDARNGANVLTF
TRBV11-3	-	TRBJ2-3	-	TGTGCCAGCAGCAATCCAGGGTTGGGCACAGATACGCAGTATTTT	CASSNPGLGTDTQYF
TRBV11-3	TRBD2	TRBJ2-1	few	TGTGCCAGCAGCCACCTACTAGCGGAGTACAATGAGCAGTTCTTC	CASSHLLAEYNEQFF
TRBV18	-	TRBJ1-1	-	TGTGCCAGCTCACCGATGTTCGGGGTCACTGAAGCTTTCTTT	CASSPMFGVTEAFF
TRBV27	-	TRBJ2-3	-	TGTGCCAGCATGGTTAGCGCCTCAGATACGCAGTATTTT	CASMVSASDTQYF
TRBV19	-	TRBJ2-7	-	TGTGCCAGTAGTGTAAGGGGAACAGCCCGCCACTCCTACGAGCAGTACTTC	CASSVRGTARHSYEQYF
TRBV10-3	TRBD1	TRBJ1-6	-	TGTGCCATATCTTCGGGACAGGGCGATTCACCCCTCCACTTT	CAISSGQGDSPLHF
TRBV18	-	TRBJ1-1	once	TGTGCCAGCTCACCAGTGGCAGGGGAGCCGAACACTGAAGCTTTCTTT	CASSPVAGEPNTEAFF
TRBV9	-	TRBJ1-3	-	TGTGCCAGCAGCGTAGCGGGGACCCGGGGGCTGGGTGGAAACACCATATATTTT	CASSVAGTRGLGGNTIYF
TRBV7-9	-	TRBJ2-5	-	TGTGCCAGCAGCTTAAGAGCGGAACTACAAGAGACCCAGTACTTC	CASSLRAELQETQYF
TRBV6-1	-	TRBJ1-2	-	TGTGCCAGTAGTGACACATTCCCAAGCTACACCTTC	CASSDTFPSYTF
TRBV9	TRBD1	TRBJ2-1	-	TGTGCCAGCAAGAGTGGAGGACAGGGTATAGGTGAGCAGTTCTTC	CASKSGGQGIGEQFF